These T cell receptor beta chains were read from a single sample in a study of blood T cells in healthy people across ages. From the 5' RACE reads, TCRdb called clonotypes with MiXCR, one entry per CDR3 protein. The sample contains around 990,000 distinct CDR3 sequences, about two fifths of which appear only once. The sample comprised blood. These TCRs come from a man aged 18 to 30 in good health. CDR3s include the opening cysteine and the closing phenylalanine or tryptophan. Fields, in order: CDR3 length, J gene, clone size, V gene, D gene, CDR3 protein, CDR3 DNA. D genes are given only for firm matches. Only some rows state a clone size, as once, few, many or a class for expanded clones.

>15|TRBJ1-2|few|TRBV10-3|.
CAISPGEGTNYGYTF
TGTGCCATCAGCCCAGGGGAGGGGACTAACTATGGCTACACCTTC
>19|TRBJ2-2|.|TRBV9|TRBD2
CASSVERGLAGQNTGELFF
TGTGCCAGCAGCGTAGAGAGGGGACTAGCGGGGCAGAACACCGGGGAGCTGTTTTTT
>14|TRBJ2-2|.|TRBV5-1|.
CASSFEGATGELFF
TGCGCCAGCAGCTTCGAAGGGGCCACCGGGGAGCTGTTTTTT
>11|TRBJ1-2|.|TRBV20-1|.
CSASDSWGYTF
TGCAGTGCTAGTGACAGTTGGGGCTACACCTTC
>14|TRBJ1-1|.|TRBV4-3|.
CASSQDGWSTEAFF
TGCGCCAGCAGCCAAGACGGGTGGTCCACTGAAGCTTTCTTT
>17|TRBJ2-5|.|TRBV5-1|.
CASSSGQPSTFYNEQYF
TGCGCCAGCAGCTCTGGACAGCCTAGTACTTTTTACAATGAGCAGTACTTC
>15|TRBJ2-7|few|TRBV10-2|TRBD2
CASSGTSRGGYEQYF
TGCGCCAGCAGTGGCACCTCTAGGGGAGGGTACGAGCAGTACTTC
>14|TRBJ1-2|.|TRBV27|.
CASGDEGGDYGYTF
TGTGCCAGCGGAGACGAAGGGGGTGACTATGGCTACACCTTC
>15|TRBJ2-5|.|TRBV5-1|.
CASSLVGGVQETQYF
TGCGCCAGCAGCTTGGTGGGCGGCGTTCAAGAGACCCAGTACTTC
>18|TRBJ2-3|few|TRBV6-2/TRBV6-3|TRBD2
CASSYRGLAGDYTDTQYF
TGTGCCAGCAGTTACCGAGGACTAGCGGGGGACTACACAGATACGCAGTATTTT
>15|TRBJ2-1|.|TRBV4-1|TRBD2
CVSSQIRTRYNEQFF
TGCGTCAGCAGCCAGATCCGGACTAGGTACAATGAGCAGTTCTTC
>13|TRBJ1-1|few|TRBV4-2|TRBD1
CASSQQGASEAFF
TGTGCCAGCAGCCAACAGGGGGCATCGGAGGCTTTCTTT
>15|TRBJ2-7|few|TRBV10-3|.
CAISPRVQGVHEQYF
TGTGCCATCAGTCCCCGGGTACAGGGTGTCCACGAGCAGTACTTC
>15|TRBJ1-5|.|TRBV7-9|.
CASSPVKLGYQPQHF
TGTGCCAGCAGCCCCGTCAAGTTGGGCTATCAGCCCCAGCATTTT
>15|TRBJ1-5|.|TRBV12-3/TRBV12-4|TRBD1
CASSFGDSSNQPQHF
TGTGCCAGCAGTTTCGGGGACAGCTCTAATCAGCCCCAGCATTTT
>13|TRBJ1-2|.|TRBV7-2|.
CASSSDHGHLLTF
TGTGCCAGCAGCTCAGATCATGGACACCTGCTCACCTTC
>11|TRBJ2-2|.|TRBV29-1|.
CSVVLTGELFF
TGCAGCGTTGTTCTAACCGGGGAGCTGTTTTTT
>16|TRBJ2-2|few|TRBV5-1|.
CASSVVGTVARRELFF
TGCGCCAGCAGTGTAGTGGGGACCGTTGCTCGGAGGGAGCTGTTTTTT
>16|TRBJ2-3|many|TRBV29-1|TRBD2
CSSAGGPYQYTDTQYF
TGCAGCTCAGCGGGGGGGCCATACCAATACACAGATACGCAGTATTTT
>15|TRBJ1-4|few|TRBV5-6|TRBD1
CASSWMGQGGEKLFF
TGTGCCAGCAGCTGGATGGGACAGGGCGGTGAAAAACTGTTTTTT
>13|TRBJ2-7|.|TRBV12-3/TRBV12-4|.
CANSPNSFDEQYF
TGTGCCAACAGCCCAAACAGCTTCGACGAGCAGTACTTC
>14|TRBJ1-2|.|TRBV4-3|.
CASSRRGGNYGYTF
TGCGCCAGCAGCCGCCGAGGCGGAAACTATGGCTACACCTTC
>13|TRBJ2-5|few|TRBV6-5|.
CASSDVPRETQYF
TGTGCCAGCAGTGACGTCCCGAGGGAGACCCAGTACTTC
>16|TRBJ1-2|few|TRBV4-3|TRBD1
CASSQDLGQVNYGYTF
TGCGCCAGCAGCCAAGACCTGGGACAGGTCAACTATGGCTACACCTTC
>12|TRBJ1-4|many|TRBV10-3|.
CAIRGTSEKLFF
TGTGCCATCAGGGGGACAAGCGAAAAACTGTTTTTT
>19|TRBJ2-3|.|TRBV12-3/TRBV12-4|TRBD2
CASSTGTSGGLYSTDTQYF
TGTGCCAGCAGTACCGGGACTAGCGGGGGCCTTTACTCCACAGATACGCAGTATTTT
>15|TRBJ2-1|.|TRBV9|.
CASSVGGKGRDEQFF
TGTGCCAGCAGCGTAGGGGGGAAGGGTAGGGATGAGCAGTTCTTC
>14|TRBJ1-2|.|TRBV6-1|.
CASRRAVTDYGYTF
TGTGCCAGCAGGAGGGCCGTGACGGACTATGGCTACACCTTC
>15|TRBJ2-1|.|TRBV6-5|TRBD2
CASSWGLAGGNEQFF
TGTGCCAGCAGTTGGGGACTAGCGGGGGGTAATGAGCAGTTCTTC
>15|TRBJ2-2|.|TRBV4-3|.
CASSQGEVNTGELFF
TGCGCCAGCAGCCAGGGAGAGGTGAACACCGGGGAGCTGTTTTTT
>14|TRBJ1-2|.|TRBV7-8|.
CASSSIQGNYGYTF
TGTGCCAGCAGCTCCATACAGGGAAACTATGGCTACACCTTC
>14|TRBJ2-7|.|TRBV18|TRBD1
CASSRSGQGDEQYF
TGTGCCAGCTCACGTTCGGGACAGGGTGACGAGCAGTACTTC
>13|TRBJ2-7|.|TRBV27|TRBD1
CASRTGVSDEQYF
TGTGCCAGCAGGACAGGGGTCAGCGACGAGCAGTACTTC
>15|TRBJ2-3|few|TRBV10-3|TRBD2
CAISVKRGEGDTQYF
TGTGCCATCAGTGTCAAGCGGGGGGAAGGAGATACGCAGTATTTT
>13|TRBJ2-7|.|TRBV7-2|TRBD1
CASRDRVLYEQYF
TGTGCCAGCAGAGACAGGGTTCTCTACGAGCAGTACTTC
>17|TRBJ2-1|few|TRBV10-3|TRBD1
CAISESSETGIYNEQFF
TGTGCCATCAGTGAGTCGTCCGAGACAGGGATCTACAATGAGCAGTTCTTC